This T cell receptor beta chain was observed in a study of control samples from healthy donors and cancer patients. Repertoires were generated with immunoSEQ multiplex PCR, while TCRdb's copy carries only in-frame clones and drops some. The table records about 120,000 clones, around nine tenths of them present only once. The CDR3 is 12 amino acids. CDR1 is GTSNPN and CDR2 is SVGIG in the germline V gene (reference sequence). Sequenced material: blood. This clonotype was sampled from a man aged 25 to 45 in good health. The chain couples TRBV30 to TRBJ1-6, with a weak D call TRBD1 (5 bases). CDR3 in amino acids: CALTANYSPLHF. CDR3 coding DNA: TGTGCGTTGACAGCCAACTACTCACCCCTCCACTTT.